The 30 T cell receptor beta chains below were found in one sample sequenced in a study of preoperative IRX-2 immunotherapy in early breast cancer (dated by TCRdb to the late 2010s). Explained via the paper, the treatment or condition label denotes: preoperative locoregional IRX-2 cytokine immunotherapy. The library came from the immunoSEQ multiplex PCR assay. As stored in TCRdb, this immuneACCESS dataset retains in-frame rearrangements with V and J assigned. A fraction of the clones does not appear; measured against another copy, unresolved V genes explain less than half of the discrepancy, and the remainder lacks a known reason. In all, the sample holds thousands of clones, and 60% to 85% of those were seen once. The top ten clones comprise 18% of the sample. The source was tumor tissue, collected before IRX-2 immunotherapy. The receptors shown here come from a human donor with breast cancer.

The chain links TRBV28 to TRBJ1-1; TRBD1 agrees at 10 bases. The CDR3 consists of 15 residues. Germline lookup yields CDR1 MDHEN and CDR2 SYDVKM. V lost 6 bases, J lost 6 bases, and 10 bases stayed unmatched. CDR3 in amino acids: CASSTPGQGIPEAFF. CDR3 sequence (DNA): TGTGCCAGCAGCACGCCGGGACAGGGGATCCCTGAAGCTTTCTTT. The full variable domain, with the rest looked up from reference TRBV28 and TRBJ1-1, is DVKVTQSSRYLVKRTGEKVFLECVQDMDHENMFWYRQDPGLGLRLIYFSYDVKMKEKGDIPEGYSVSREKKERFSLILESASTNQTSMYLCASSTPGQGIPEAFFGQGTRLTVV.

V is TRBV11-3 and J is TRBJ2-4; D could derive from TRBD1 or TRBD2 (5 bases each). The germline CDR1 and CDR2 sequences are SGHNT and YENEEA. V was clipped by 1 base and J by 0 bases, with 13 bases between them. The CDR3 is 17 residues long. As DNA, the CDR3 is TGTGCCAGCAGCTTAGTGGTGGTGGGGGTAGCCAAAAACATTCAGTACTTC. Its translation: CASSLVVVGVAKNIQYF.

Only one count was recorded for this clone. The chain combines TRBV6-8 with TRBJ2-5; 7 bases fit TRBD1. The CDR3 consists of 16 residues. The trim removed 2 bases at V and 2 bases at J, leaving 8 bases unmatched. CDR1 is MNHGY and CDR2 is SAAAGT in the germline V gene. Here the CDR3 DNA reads TGTGCCAGCAGTTACGCAGGGACAGTCTATCAAGAGACCCAGTACTTC. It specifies CASSYAGTVYQETQYF.

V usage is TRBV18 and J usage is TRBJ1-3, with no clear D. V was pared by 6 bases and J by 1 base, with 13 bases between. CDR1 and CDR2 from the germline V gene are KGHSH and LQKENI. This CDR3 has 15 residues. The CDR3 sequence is CASSLSAASGNTIYF. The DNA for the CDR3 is TGTGCCAGCTCCCTTTCAGCCGCATCTGGAAACACCATATATTTT.

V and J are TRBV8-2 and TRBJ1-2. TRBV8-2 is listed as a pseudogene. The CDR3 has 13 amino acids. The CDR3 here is CAFPWGKAYGYTF. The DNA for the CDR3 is TGTGCCTTCCCCTGGGGAAAAGCTTATGGCTACACCTTC.

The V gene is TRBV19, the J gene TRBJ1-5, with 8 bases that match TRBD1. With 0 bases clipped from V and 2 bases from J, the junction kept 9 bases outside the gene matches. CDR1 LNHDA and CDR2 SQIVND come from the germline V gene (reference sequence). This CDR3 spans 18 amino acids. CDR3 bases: TGTGCCAGTAGTATAGACAGGGGGCCGACCGTGGGCAATCAGCCCCAGCATTTT. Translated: CASSIDRGPTVGNQPQHF.

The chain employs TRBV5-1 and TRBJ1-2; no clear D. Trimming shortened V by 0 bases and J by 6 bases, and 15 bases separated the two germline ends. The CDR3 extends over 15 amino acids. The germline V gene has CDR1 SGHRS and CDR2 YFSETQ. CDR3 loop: CASSLEGHPVHGYTF. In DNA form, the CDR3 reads TGCGCCAGCAGCTTGGAAGGGCATCCCGTCCATGGCTACACCTTC.

CDR3 protein: CASSDRGVQPQHF. CDR3 DNA: TGTGCCAGCAGTGATAGGGGTGTGCAGCCCCAGCATTTT. This sequence joins TRBV6-8 and TRBJ1-5; D is perhaps TRBD1 (5 bases). The germline gives CDR1 MNHGY, CDR2 SAAAGT. The CDR3 runs to 13 residues. V was shortened by 5 bases and J by 7 bases, with 12 bases between the two germline ends.

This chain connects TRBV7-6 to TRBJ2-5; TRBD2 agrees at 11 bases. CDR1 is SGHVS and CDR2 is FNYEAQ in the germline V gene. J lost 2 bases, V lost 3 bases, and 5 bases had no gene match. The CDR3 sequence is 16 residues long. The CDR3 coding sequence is TGTGCCAGCAGCTTGGTATTAGCGGGGGGGCAAGAGACCCAGTACTTC. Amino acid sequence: CASSLVLAGGQETQYF.

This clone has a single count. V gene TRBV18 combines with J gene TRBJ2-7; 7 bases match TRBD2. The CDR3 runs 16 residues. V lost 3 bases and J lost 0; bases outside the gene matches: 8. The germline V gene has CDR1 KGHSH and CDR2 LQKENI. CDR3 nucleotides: TGTGCCAGCTCACCCCCCGGCGGGGGACGCTCCTACGAGCAGTACTTC. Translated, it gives CASSPPGGGRSYEQYF.

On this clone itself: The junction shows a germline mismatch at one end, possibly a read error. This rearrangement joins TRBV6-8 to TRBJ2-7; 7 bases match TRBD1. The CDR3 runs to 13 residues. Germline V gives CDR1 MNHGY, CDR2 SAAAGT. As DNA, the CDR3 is TGTGCCATCAGTAAACAGGGGTCCTACGAGCAGTACTTC. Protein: CAISKQGSYEQYF.

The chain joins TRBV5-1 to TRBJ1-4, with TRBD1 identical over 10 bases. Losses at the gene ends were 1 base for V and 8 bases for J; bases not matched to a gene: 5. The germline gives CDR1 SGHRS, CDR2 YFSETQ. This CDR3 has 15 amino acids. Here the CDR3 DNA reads TGCGCCAGCAGCTTGCGTCAGGGACAGGGGGAAAAACTGTTTTTT. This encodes CASSLRQGQGEKLFF.

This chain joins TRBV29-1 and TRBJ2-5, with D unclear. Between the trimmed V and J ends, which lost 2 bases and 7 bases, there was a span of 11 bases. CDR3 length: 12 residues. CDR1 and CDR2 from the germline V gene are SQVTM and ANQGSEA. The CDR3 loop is CSVETPSRTQYF. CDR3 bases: TGCAGCGTTGAAACCCCGTCTAGGACCCAGTACTTC. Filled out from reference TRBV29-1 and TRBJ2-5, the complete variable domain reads SAVISQKPSRDICQRGTSLTIQCQVDSQVTMMFWYRQQPGQSLTLIATANQGSEATYESGFVIDKFPISRPNLTFSTLTVSNMSPEDSSIYLCSVETPSRTQYFGPGTRLLVL.

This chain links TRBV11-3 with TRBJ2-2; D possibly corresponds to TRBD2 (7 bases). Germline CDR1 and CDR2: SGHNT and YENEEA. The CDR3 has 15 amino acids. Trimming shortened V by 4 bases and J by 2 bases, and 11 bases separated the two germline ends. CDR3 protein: CASSSGGSNTGELFF. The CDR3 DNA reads TGTGCCAGCAGCTCGGGGGGCTCAAACACCGGGGAGCTGTTTTTT.

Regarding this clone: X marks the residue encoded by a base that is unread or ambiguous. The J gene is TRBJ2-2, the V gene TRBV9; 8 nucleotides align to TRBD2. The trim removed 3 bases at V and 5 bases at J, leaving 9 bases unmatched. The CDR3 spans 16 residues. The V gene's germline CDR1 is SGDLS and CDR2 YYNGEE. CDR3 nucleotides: TGTGCCAGCAGCGKAGGGGCGGGGGGCTTGACCGGGGAGCTGTTTTTT. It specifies CASSXGAGGLTGELFF.

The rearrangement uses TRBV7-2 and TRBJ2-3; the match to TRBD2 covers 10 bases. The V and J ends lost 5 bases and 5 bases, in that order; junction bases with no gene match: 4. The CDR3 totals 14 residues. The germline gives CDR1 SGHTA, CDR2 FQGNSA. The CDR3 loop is CASSSGGARDTQYF. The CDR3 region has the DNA TGTGCCAGCAGCAGCGGGGGGGCAAGAGATACGCAGTATTTT.

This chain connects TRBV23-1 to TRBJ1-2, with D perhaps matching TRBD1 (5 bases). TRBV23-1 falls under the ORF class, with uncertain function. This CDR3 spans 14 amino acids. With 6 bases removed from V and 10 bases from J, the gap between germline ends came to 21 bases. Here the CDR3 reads CASSQDMAGLDYTF. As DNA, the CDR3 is TGCGCCAGCAGCCAAGATATGGCAGGGTTAGACTACACCTTC.

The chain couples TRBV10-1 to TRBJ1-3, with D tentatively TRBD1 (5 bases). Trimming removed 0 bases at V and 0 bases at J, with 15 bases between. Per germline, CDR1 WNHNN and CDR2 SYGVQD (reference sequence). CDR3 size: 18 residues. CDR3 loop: CASSESTQGEPSGNTIYF. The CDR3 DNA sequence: TGCGCCAGCAGTGAGTCGACCCAGGGTGAACCCTCTGGAAACACCATATATTTT.

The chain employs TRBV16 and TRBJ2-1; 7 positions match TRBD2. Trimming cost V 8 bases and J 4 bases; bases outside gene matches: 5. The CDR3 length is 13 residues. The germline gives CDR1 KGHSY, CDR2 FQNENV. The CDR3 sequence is CASDGGIYNEQFF. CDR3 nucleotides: TGTGCCAGCGACGGGGGGATATACAATGAGCAGTTCTTC.

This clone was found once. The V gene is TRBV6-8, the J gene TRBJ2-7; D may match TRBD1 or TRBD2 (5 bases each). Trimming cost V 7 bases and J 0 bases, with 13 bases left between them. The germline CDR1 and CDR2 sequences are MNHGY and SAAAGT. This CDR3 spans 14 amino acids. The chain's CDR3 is CASNSLGTSYEQYF. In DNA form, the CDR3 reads TGTGCCAGCAACAGCCTAGGGACCTCCTACGAGCAGTACTTC.

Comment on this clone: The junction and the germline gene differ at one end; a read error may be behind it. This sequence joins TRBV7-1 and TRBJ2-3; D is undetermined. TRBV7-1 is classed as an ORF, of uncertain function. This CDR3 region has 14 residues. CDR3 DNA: TGTGCTAGCAGCCCCGGGTCCGCCGGGGATACGCAGTATTTT. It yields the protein CASSPGSAGDTQYF.

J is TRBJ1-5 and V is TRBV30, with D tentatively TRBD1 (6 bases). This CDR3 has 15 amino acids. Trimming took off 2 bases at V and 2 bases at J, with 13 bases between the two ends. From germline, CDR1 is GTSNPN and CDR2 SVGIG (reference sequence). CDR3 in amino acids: CAWSKQQGRNQPQHF. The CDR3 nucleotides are TGTGCCTGGAGTAAACAACAGGGACGCAATCAGCCCCAGCATTTT.

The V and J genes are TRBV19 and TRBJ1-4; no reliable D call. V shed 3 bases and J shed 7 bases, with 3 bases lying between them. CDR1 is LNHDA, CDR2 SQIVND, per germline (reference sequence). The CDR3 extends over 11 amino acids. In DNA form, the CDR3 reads TGTGCCAGTAGTATCGGTGAAAAACTGTTTTTT. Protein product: CASSIGEKLFF.

The CDR3 sequence: CASSPRDRINEKLFF. CDR3 bases: TGTGCCAGTAGTCCGCGGGACAGAATTAATGAAAAACTGTTTTTT. This chain connects TRBV19 to TRBJ1-4; 7 bases fit TRBD1. The CDR3 spans 15 residues. The V gene end was trimmed by 5 bases and the J gene end by 4 bases; junction bases not matched to a gene: 7. In germline, CDR1 is LNHDA, CDR2 SQIVND (reference sequence).

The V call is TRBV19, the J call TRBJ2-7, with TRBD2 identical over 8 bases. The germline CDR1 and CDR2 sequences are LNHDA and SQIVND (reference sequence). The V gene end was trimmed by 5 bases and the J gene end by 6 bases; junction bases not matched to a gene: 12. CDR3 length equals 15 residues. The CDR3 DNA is TGTGCCAGTAGTCCCCACGGGGGGGCCTTTCTCGAGCAGTACTTC. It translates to CASSPHGGAFLEQYF.

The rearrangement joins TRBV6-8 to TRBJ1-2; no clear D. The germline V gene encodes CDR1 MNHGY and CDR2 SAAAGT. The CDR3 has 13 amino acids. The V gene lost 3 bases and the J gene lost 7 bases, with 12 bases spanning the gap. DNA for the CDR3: TGTGCCAGCAGTTATACCAGGAAGGGTGGCTACACCTTC. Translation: CASSYTRKGGYTF.

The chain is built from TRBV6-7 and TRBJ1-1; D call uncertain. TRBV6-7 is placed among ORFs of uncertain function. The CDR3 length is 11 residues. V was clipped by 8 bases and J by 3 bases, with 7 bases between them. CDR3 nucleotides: TGTGCCAGCGGATCATACACTGAAGCTTTCTTT. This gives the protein CASGSYTEAFF.

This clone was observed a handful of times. The CDR3 reads CASSAFRGNTEAFF. The CDR3 DNA is TGTGCCAGCAGTGCGTTCCGAGGGAACACTGAAGCTTTCTTT. The chain uses TRBV6-8 and TRBJ1-1, with D uncertain. This CDR3 region has 14 residues. Germline-derived CDR1 and CDR2 are MNHGY and SAAAGT. Trimming took off 5 bases at V and 1 base at J, with 11 bases between the two ends.

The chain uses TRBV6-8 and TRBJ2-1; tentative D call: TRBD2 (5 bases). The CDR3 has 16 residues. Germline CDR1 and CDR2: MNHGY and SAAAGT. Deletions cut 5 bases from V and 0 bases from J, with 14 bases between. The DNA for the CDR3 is TGTGCCAGCAGTCTCGGACTTATGAGCTCCTACAATGAGCAGTTCTTC. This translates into CASSLGLMSSYNEQFF.

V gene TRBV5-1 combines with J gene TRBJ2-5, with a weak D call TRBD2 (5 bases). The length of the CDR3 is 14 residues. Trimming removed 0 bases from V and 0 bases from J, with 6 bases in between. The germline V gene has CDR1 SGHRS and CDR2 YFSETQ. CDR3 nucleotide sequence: TGCGCCAGCAGCTTGGTCGGGAACCAAGAGACCCAGTACTTC. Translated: CASSLVGNQETQYF.